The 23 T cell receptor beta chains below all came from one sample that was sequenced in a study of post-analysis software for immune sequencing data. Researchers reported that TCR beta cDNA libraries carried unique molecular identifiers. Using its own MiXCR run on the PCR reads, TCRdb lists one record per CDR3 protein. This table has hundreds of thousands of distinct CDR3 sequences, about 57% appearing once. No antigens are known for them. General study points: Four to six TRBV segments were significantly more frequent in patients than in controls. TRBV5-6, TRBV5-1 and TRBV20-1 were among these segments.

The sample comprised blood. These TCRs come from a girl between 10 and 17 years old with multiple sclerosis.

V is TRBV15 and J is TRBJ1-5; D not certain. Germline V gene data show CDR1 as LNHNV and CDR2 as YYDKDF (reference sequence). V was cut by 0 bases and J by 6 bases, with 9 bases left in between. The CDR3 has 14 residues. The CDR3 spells CATSRDKGGQPQHF. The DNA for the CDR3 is TGTGCCACCAGCAGAGATAAGGGAGGTCAGCCCCAGCATTTT.

CDR3 coding DNA: TGTGCCAGCAGCCAAGATTTGGCAGAAGAGACCCAGTACTTC. Translation: CASSQDLAEETQYF. The chain employs TRBV3-1 and TRBJ2-5; no clear D gene. Germline loops: CDR1 LGHDT, CDR2 YNNKEL (reference sequence). The CDR3 is 14 amino acids. V dropped 0 bases and J dropped 3 bases, with 8 bases sitting between them.

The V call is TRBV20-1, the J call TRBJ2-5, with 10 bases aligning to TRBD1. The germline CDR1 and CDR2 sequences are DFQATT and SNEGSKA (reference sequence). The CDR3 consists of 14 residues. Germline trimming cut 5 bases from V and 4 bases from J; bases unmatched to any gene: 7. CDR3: CSAFRQGAGETQYF. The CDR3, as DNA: TGCAGTGCTTTCAGACAGGGGGCAGGAGAGACCCAGTACTTC.

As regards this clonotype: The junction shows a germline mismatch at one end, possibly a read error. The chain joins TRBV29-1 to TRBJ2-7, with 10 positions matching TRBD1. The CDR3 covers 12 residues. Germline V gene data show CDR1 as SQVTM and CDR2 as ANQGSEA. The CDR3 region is CGVGQGVYEQYF. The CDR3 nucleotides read TGCGGCGTTGGACAGGGGGTCTACGAGCAGTACTTC.

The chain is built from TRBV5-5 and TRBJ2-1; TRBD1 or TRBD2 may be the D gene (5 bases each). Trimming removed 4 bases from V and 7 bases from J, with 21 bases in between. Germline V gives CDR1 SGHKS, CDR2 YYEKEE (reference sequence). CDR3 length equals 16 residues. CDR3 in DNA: TGTGCCAGCAGCCCGTATATCACTCGGGACCTAAATGAGCAGTTCTTC. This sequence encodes CASSPYITRDLNEQFF.

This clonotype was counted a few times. CDR3 DNA sequence: TGTGCCAGCAGCGCCACCCCAGCGGGAAAAATCGATGAGCAGTTCTTC. Protein: CASSATPAGKIDEQFF. The chain links TRBV7-9 to TRBJ2-1; TRBD2 matches 7 bases. The germline V gene encodes CDR1 SEHNR and CDR2 FQNEAQ (reference sequence). V was pared by 5 bases and J by 8 bases, with 15 bases of the junction left unmatched. The CDR3 loop spans 16 amino acids.

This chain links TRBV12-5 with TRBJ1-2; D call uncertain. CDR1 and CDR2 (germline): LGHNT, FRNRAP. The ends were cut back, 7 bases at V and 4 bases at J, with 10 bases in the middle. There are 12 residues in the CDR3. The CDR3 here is CASADDSYGYTF. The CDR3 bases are TGTGCTAGTGCCGACGACTCCTATGGCTACACCTTC.

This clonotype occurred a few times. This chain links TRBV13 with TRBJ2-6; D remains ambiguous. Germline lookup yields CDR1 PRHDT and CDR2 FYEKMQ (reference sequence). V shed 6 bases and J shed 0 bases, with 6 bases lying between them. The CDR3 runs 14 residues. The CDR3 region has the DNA TGTGCCAGCAGGCGTCCCTCTGGGGCCAACGTCCTGACTTTC. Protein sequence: CASRRPSGANVLTF.

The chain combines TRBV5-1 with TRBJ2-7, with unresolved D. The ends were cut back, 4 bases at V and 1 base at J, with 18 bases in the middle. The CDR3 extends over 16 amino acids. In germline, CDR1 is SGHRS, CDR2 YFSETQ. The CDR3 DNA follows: TGCGCCAGCAGCCCTCAAGACCTCCGAGGATCCTACGAGCAGTACTTC. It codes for CASSPQDLRGSYEQYF.

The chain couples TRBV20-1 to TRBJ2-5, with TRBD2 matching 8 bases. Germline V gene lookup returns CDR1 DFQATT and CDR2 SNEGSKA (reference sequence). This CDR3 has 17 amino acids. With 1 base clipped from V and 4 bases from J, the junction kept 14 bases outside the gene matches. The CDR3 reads CSARVWSGAGVGETQYF. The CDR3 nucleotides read TGCAGTGCTAGAGTTTGGAGCGGAGCGGGGGTAGGAGAGACCCAGTACTTC.

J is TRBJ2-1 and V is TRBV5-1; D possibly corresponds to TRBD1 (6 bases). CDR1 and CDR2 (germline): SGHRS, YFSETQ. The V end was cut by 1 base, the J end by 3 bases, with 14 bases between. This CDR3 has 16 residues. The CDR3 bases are TGCGCCAGCAGCTTGAGGGGCAGGGGTTTCTACAATGAGCAGTTCTTC. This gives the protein CASSLRGRGFYNEQFF.

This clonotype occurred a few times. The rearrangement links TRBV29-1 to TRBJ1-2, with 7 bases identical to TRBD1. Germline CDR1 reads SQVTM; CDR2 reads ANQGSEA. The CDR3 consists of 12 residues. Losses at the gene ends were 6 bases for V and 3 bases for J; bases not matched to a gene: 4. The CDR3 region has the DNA TGCAGCGTCACAGGGGTTGACTATGGCTACACCTTC. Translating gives CSVTGVDYGYTF. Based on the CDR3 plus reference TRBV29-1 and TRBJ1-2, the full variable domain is SAVISQKPSRDICQRGTSLTIQCQVDSQVTMMFWYRQQPGQSLTLIATANQGSEATYESGFVIDKFPISRPNLTFSTLTVSNMSPEDSSIYLCSVTGVDYGYTFGSGTRLTVV.

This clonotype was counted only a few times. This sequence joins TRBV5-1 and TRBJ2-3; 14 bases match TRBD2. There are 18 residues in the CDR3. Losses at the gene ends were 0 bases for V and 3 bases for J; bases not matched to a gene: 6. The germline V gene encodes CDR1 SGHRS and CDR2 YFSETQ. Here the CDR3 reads CASSLAGTSGSGTDTQYF. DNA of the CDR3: TGCGCCAGCAGCTTGGCCGGGACTAGCGGGAGTGGGACAGATACGCAGTATTTT.

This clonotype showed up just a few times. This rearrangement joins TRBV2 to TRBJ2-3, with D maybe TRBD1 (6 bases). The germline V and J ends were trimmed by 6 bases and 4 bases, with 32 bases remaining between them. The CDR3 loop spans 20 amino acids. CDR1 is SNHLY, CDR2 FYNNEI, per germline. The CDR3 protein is CASSLRGRKGVLSKADTQYF. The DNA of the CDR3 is TGTGCCAGCAGCCTAAGGGGTCGTAAGGGGGTACTTAGCAAGGCAGATACGCAGTATTTT.

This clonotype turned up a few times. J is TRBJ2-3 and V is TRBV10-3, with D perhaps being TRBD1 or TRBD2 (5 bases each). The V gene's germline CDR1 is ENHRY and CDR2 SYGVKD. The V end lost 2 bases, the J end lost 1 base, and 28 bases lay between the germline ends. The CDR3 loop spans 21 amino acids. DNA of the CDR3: TGTGCCATCAGTGAGCCTTCCGGGACGAAGTGGTCCTTCCACGGCACAGATACGCAGTATTTT. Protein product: CAISEPSGTKWSFHGTDTQYF.

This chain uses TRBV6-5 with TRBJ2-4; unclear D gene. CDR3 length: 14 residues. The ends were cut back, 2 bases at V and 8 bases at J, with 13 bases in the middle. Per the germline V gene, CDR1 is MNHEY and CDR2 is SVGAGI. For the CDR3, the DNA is TGTGCCAGCAGTTACGCGCCAGGCGGCGACATTCAGTACTTC. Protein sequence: CASSYAPGGDIQYF.

As DNA, the CDR3 is TGCAGTGCTAGACCTATCAGGGGTTGGGACACAGATACGCAGTATTTT. Its translation: CSARPIRGWDTDTQYF. This chain uses TRBV20-1 with TRBJ2-3; D may be TRBD1 (6 bases). The CDR3 spans 16 residues. Germline CDR1 reads DFQATT; CDR2 reads SNEGSKA (reference sequence). V lost 2 bases, J lost 2 bases, and 17 bases lay in between.

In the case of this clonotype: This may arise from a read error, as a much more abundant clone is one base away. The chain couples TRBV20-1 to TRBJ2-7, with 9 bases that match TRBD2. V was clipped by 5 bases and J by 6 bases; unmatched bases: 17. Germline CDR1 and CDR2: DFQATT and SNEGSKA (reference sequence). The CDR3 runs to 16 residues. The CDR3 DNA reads TGCAGTGCTGCCGGGGTTGGCGGGAGGGCGTCTCCCGAGCAGTACTTC. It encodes CSAAGVGGRASPEQYF.

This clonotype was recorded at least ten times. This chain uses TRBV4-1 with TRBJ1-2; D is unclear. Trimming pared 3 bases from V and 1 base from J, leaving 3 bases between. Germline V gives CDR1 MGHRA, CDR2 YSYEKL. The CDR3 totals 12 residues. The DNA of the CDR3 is TGCGCCAGCAGCCATAATAACTATGGCTACACCTTC. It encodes CASSHNNYGYTF.

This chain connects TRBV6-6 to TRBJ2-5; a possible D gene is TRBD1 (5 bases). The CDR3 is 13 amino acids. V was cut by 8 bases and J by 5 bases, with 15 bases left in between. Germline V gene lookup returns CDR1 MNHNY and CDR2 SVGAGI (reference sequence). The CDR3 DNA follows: TGTGCCAGCGCGGACACGTCGAAGGAGACCCAGTACTTC. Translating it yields CASADTSKETQYF.

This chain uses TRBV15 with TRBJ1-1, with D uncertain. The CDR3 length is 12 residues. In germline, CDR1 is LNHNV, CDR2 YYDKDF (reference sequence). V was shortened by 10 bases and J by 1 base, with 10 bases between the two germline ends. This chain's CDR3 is CASGRKNTEAFF. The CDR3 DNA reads TGTGCCAGCGGACGGAAGAACACTGAAGCTTTCTTT.

The CDR3 coding sequence is TGTGCCAGCAGTTTACAAACTAACTATGGCTACACCTTC. Its translation: CASSLQTNYGYTF. The chain links TRBV12-3 or TRBV12-4 to TRBJ1-2; D is unclear. V shed 2 bases and J shed 0 bases, with 4 bases lying between them. This CDR3 spans 13 amino acids.

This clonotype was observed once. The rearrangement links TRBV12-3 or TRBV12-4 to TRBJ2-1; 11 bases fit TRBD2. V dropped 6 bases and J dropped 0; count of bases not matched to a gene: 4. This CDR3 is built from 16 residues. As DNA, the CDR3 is TGTGCCAGCAGATCTAGCGGGAGGAGCTCCTACAATGAGCAGTTCTTC. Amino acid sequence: CASRSSGRSSYNEQFF.